This TCR beta chain was recorded in a study of identical twins. Template switching created a universal primer site, and the cDNA included unique molecular identifiers. TCRdb re-called the 5' RACE reads with MiXCR, one entry per CDR3 protein. The table has approximately 700,000 distinct CDR3 sequences, 18% seen once. Per the germline V gene, CDR1 is MGHDK and CDR2 is SYGVNS. The V gene end was trimmed by 3 bases and the J gene end by 5 bases; junction bases not matched to a gene: 4. The CDR3 covers 14 residues. The data also belong to a second study, concerning T cells expressing NK-cell markers. Per that paper: Most of the eight sequenced donors tested HCMV-seropositive; one tested seronegative. 1.0-7.0% of CD8+ T cells in about six donors belonged to dominant NKG2C+ clonotypes.

This TCR was recovered from a young woman in good health. This chain links TRBV25-1 with TRBJ1-1, with 9 nucleotides matching TRBD1. Sequencing used PBMCs. CDR3: CASSEDRGRTEAFF. The CDR3 region has the DNA TGTGCCAGCAGTGAGGACAGGGGAAGGACTGAAGCTTTCTTT.